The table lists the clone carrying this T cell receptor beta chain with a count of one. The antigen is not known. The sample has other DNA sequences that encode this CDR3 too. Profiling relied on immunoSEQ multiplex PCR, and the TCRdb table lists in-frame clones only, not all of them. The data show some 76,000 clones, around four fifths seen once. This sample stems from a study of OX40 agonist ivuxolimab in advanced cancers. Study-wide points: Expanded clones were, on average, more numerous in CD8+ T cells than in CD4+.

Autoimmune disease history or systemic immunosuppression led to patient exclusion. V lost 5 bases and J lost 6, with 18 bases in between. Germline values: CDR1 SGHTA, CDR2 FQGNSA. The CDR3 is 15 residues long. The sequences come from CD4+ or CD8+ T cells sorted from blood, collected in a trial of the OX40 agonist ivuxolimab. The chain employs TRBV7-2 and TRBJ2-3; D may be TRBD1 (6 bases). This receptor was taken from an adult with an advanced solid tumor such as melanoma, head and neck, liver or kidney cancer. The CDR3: CASSLGGPRRDTQYF. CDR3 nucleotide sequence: TGTGCCAGCAGCCTAGGGGGACCCAGGCGGGATACGCAGTATTTT.